Detailed here is one T cell receptor (beta chain). This clone was seen once. Its antigen remains undetermined. No qualities accompany the bases; no much larger clone lies one base away. Another Seattle source contributed samples from volunteer blood donors who had recovered from COVID-19. The collaborating institutions used their own protocols to collect whole blood in K2EDTA tubes. Collaborator samples were shipped for TCRbeta analysis as frozen whole blood, isolated PBMCs, or DNA extracted from either sample type. The CDR3 spans 16 residues, from the cysteine through the phenylalanine. Only the CDR3 DNA is retained, 48 bases long and in frame from the first base. CDR1 and CDR2 (LGHDT, YNNKEL) derive from the germline V gene (reference sequence). V ends up 1 base short and J 4 bases short, with an unmatched junction base count of 4. The immunoSEQ Assay, a bias-controlled multiplex PCR, was used to amplify TCRbeta CDR3 regions from genomic DNA. Per the original workflow: The number of nucleated cells in each sample was estimated from the amplification of reference gene primers within the assay. Sequence reads were collapsed and filtered to measure the absolute abundance of every unique TCRbeta CDR3 rearrangement. For each sample, productive Simpson clonality was calculated by taking the square root of Simpson's diversity index across productive rearrangements. In its TCRdb copy, this immuneACCESS table keeps in-frame sequences only and misses some clones. Where compared with another copy, unresolved V genes explain less than half of these, and the others have no known cause. That table is the source of V, J and clone size, and D and trimming were worked out from the DNA. Present in this sample are a few hundred thousand clones, nearly 90% of which were seen just once. The ten top clones hold approximately 12% of the sample.

This sample is drawn from a study of blood T cell repertoires in COVID-19 (dated by TCRdb to between 2020 and 2021). Regarding the study in general: Samples covering the acute and convalescent phases of COVID-19 were provided by collaborators in the United States, Italy and Spain. The samples were drawn from the first 160 participants of the ongoing ImmuneRACE study and from 950 to 1,500 subjects provided by 6 global collaborators. The sample metadata nearly always contained a de-identified subject ID, COVID-19 status, age in years and sex. HLA class I and class II types, where available, came from metadata supplied by the sample provider rather than from assay-based typing. Deeply sampled blood TCRbeta repertoires from subjects exposed to, actively infected with, or recovered from COVID-19 were included in the dataset. The repertoires were released in a freely available public database meant as a resource for research on the immune response to SARS-CoV-2. The material from the prospective study consisted of cDNA or gDNA derived from T cells, B-cell-depleted T cells, or PBMCs.

The paper's findings and limits, for the study overall: How much clinical and demographic metadata was included differed by source and by participant, and the metadata was provided uncurated.

The sequenced sample consisted of peripheral blood. The chain is encoded by TRBV3-1 (or the pseudogene TRBV3-2) joined to TRBJ1-2; a stretch of 12 junction bases matches TRBD1. This receptor was taken from a woman younger than 30 who had recovered from COVID-19. The CDR3: CASSQAGTGGFYGYTF. Read as DNA, the sequence is TGTGCCAGCAGCCAAGCCGGGACAGGGGGCTTCTATGGCTACACCTTC.